The 14 T cell receptor beta chains presented below share a single source sample, sequenced in a study of spatial heterogeneity in lung cancer. Notes on the study in general: Tumor mutation counts were tracked by expanded intratumoral alpha and beta TCR counts.

For these TCRs, the target antigens are not known. Time point in this sample: sample taken at primary tumor resection. TCRdb fed the 5' RACE reads into MiXCR, producing one record per CDR3 protein. The repertoire has 4,200 or so distinct CDR3 sequences, over 6.5% of them found once; the top ten carry almost 9%. The specimen was lung tumor tissue, collected at surgery. The receptors derive from a male donor with early-stage non-small cell lung cancer.

By share of the sample, this clonotype is medium-sized. For the CDR3, the DNA is TGCGCCAGCAGCACGGGACATGGGGAAGAGACCCAGTACTTC. Protein product: CASSTGHGEETQYF. The rearrangement uses TRBV5-1 and TRBJ2-5; maybe TRBD1 (6 bases). The CDR3 extends over 14 amino acids. From germline, CDR1 is SGHRS and CDR2 YFSETQ. V was cut by 4 bases and J by 3 bases, with 13 bases left in between.

This clonotype is judged medium-sized. The chain carries TRBV19 and TRBJ2-7, with D perhaps matching TRBD1 (6 bases). Trimming left V 7 bases short and J 5 bases short, with 12 bases between. The CDR3 has 12 residues. Germline values: CDR1 LNHDA, CDR2 SQIVND (reference sequence). This CDR3 is CASKGDLNEQYF. CDR3 nucleotide sequence: TGTGCCAGTAAGGGGGACCTCAACGAGCAGTACTTC.

In its sample, this clonotype is medium-sized. The chain couples TRBV3-1 to TRBJ1-5; D remains ambiguous. CDR1 and CDR2 (germline): LGHDT, YNNKEL (reference sequence). V lost 0 bases, J lost 7 bases, and 13 bases lay in between. This CDR3 is 15 amino acids long. The CDR3 is CASSQDNRGGQPQHF. CDR3 nucleotides: TGTGCCAGCAGCCAAGATAATAGAGGAGGGCAGCCCCAGCATTTT.

Judged by abundance, this clonotype is medium-sized. J is TRBJ1-2 and V is TRBV6-6; D is undetermined. Germline lookup yields CDR1 MNHNY and CDR2 SVGAGI (reference sequence). CDR3 length: 15 amino acids. Trimming left V 5 bases short and J 4 bases short, with 17 bases between. The CDR3 DNA sequence: TGTGCCAGCAGTCCCGGAACGGGTCGAGGCTATGGCTACACCTTC. Its translation is CASSPGTGRGYGYTF.

The V gene is TRBV15, the J gene TRBJ2-5; 8 nucleotides agree with TRBD2. The germline V gene encodes CDR1 LNHNV and CDR2 YYDKDF (reference sequence). V shed 2 bases and J 2 bases; nucleotides not matched to a gene: 7. CDR3 length equals 16 residues. CDR3 amino acids: CATSRPIAGPQETQYF. The CDR3 coding sequence is TGTGCCACCAGCAGACCTATAGCGGGGCCACAAGAGACCCAGTACTTC.

A few counts support this clonotype. The chain links TRBV11-2 to TRBJ2-3; 7 bases fit TRBD2. V shed 5 bases and J 4 bases; nucleotides not matched to a gene: 12. From germline, CDR1 is SGHAT and CDR2 FQNNGV. The CDR3 spans 16 residues. The CDR3 protein is CASSHKVWGGADTQYF. DNA of the CDR3: TGTGCCAGCAGCCACAAAGTCTGGGGGGGAGCAGATACGCAGTATTTT.

This clonotype has just a few counts. The chain employs TRBV20-1 and TRBJ1-5; D possibly corresponds to TRBD1 (6 bases). The CDR3 has 13 residues. V was trimmed by 1 base and J by 4 bases, leaving 8 bases between them. The germline CDR1 and CDR2 sequences are DFQATT and SNEGSKA (reference sequence). CDR3 sequence: CSARVTGNQPQHF. CDR3 nucleotide sequence: TGCAGTGCTAGAGTGACAGGAAATCAGCCCCAGCATTTT.

V is TRBV6-2 or TRBV6-3 and J is TRBJ2-2; D remains ambiguous. With 6 bases removed from V and 6 bases from J, the gap between germline ends came to 8 bases. The CDR3 totals 12 residues. In germline, CDR1 is MNHEY, CDR2 SVGEGT. The CDR3 region is CASRMGSGELFF. As DNA, the CDR3 is TGTGCCAGCAGGATGGGTTCCGGGGAGCTGTTTTTT.

By proportion, this clonotype is medium-sized. This chain connects TRBV5-4 to TRBJ2-7; D not certain. Germline CDR1 reads SGHNT; CDR2 reads YYREEE (reference sequence). The CDR3 loop spans 15 amino acids. The V end was cut by 0 bases, the J end by 4 bases, with 14 bases between. CDR3 nucleotides: TGTGCCAGCAGCTTGGGAGGTTCACAGCGATACGAGCAGTACTTC. Protein: CASSLGGSQRYEQYF.

By its share, this clonotype is medium-sized. J is TRBJ2-2 and V is TRBV19, with TRBD2 as a possible D gene (6 bases). The CDR3 sequence is 15 residues long. Germline V gene sequence: CDR1 LNHDA, CDR2 SQIVND (reference sequence). The V end was cut by 8 bases, the J end by 1 base, with 14 bases between. The DNA for the CDR3 is TGTGCCAGTTACAACGGGGGACTGAACACCGGGGAGCTGTTTTTT. Translation: CASYNGGLNTGELFF.

In its sample, this clonotype was seen many times. The chain joins TRBV12-3 or TRBV12-4 to TRBJ1-6; D is perhaps TRBD1 (5 bases). V was clipped by 3 bases and J by 14 bases, with 11 bases between them. The CDR3 spans 12 residues. The CDR3 DNA is TGTGCCAGCAGTTTTTGGGGGGGATCCCTCCACTTT. Translated, it gives CASSFWGGSLHF.

This clonotype was counted at least ten times. The genes are TRBV25-1 and TRBJ2-7; maybe TRBD2 (7 bases). Germline lookup yields CDR1 MGHDK and CDR2 SYGVNS. This CDR3 contains 13 residues. The V end lost 7 bases, the J end lost 5 bases, and 15 bases lay between the germline ends. CDR3 in DNA: TGTGCCAGCACCTGGGGGGGGGCCAACGAGCAGTACTTC. It is translated as CASTWGGANEQYF.

This clonotype was detected only a few times. The rearrangement links TRBV5-1 to TRBJ2-1; 8 bases are a match to TRBD2. CDR3 size: 12 residues. V shed 7 bases, J shed 9 bases, and the junction held 6 bases outside the gene matches. Germline V lookup: CDR1 SGHRS, CDR2 YFSETQ. In nucleotides, the CDR3 is TGCGCCAGCCGCGGACTAGCCGGTGAGCAGTTCTTC. Amino acid sequence: CASRGLAGEQFF.

This clonotype is classed as medium-sized. The chain recombines TRBV11-2 with TRBJ2-7; the match to TRBD1 covers 8 bases. This CDR3 region has 16 residues. Trimming removed 1 base from V and 8 bases from J; junction bases left unmatched: 13. Germline-derived CDR1 and CDR2 are SGHAT and FQNNGV. The chain's CDR3 is CASSLGAGTGPTQQYF. The CDR3 coding sequence is TGTGCCAGCAGCTTAGGAGCCGGGACAGGACCTACCCAGCAGTACTTC.